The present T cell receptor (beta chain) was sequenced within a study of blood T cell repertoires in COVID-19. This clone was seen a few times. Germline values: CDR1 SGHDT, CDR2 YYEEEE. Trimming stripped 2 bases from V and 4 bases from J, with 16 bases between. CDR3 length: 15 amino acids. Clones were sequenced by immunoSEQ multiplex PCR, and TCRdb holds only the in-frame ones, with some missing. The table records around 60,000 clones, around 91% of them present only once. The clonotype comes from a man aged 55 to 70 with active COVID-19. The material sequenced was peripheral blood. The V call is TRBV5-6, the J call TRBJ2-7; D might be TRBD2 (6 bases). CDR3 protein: CASSFPLGGIYEQYF. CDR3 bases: TGTGCCAGCAGCTTCCCCCTAGGAGGGATTTACGAGCAGTACTTC.